This T cell receptor (beta chain) was recovered during a study of blood T cell repertoires in COVID-19. Study context: T cells, B-cell-depleted T cells, or PBMCs supplied cDNA or gDNA.

Unmatched junction bases numbered 1, after V lost 2 bases and J lost 4 bases. This CDR3 has 14 residues. Germline-derived CDR1 and CDR2 are LGHDT and YNNKEL (reference sequence). Generated by immunoSEQ multiplex PCR, the TCRdb table keeps only in-frame clones and is missing some. The top ten clones hold about 8.1% of a sample with approximately 110,000 clones, roughly 82% of them seen once. This clone was seen a single time. V usage is TRBV3-1 (or the pseudogene TRBV3-2) and J usage is TRBJ2-5, with 10 bases aligning to TRBD2. Sequenced input: peripheral blood. The receptor comes from a woman in her 40s with acute or convalescent COVID-19. CDR3: CASSQTSGVETQYF. The CDR3, as DNA: TGTGCCAGCAGCCAAACTAGCGGGGTAGAGACCCAGTACTTC.